This T cell receptor (beta chain) comes out of a study of early T cells in non-severe SARS-CoV-2 infection. Across the whole study: The study sequenced bulk RNA from unsorted whole blood, with chains unpaired. Findings and limits, study-wide: Matches to VDJdb favored anti-spike CD8 responses and missed private and CD4 specificities.

Unique molecular identifiers (one per individual cDNA molecule) were attached. TCRdb passed the 5' RACE reads through MiXCR, listing each CDR3 protein once. This sample has tens of thousands of distinct CDR3 sequences, with roughly 11% found just once. This clonotype was seen repeatedly, ten times or more. Its target is not known. With 4 bases clipped from V and 0 bases from J, the junction kept 6 bases outside the gene matches. The CDR3 consists of 15 residues. The germline V gene encodes CDR1 SGHDT and CDR2 YYEEEE. The chain links TRBV5-6 to TRBJ1-1; 7 nucleotides match TRBD1. Sequences were obtained from whole blood. The sequence came from an adult who was a healthcare worker with PCR-confirmed SARS-CoV-2 infection or an uninfected control (not recorded which). CDR3 DNA: TGTGCCAGCAGCGAGGACAGGAGCATGAACACTGAAGCTTTCTTT. Translating gives CASSEDRSMNTEAFF.